The 31 T cell receptor beta chains presented below share a single source sample, sequenced in a study of OX40 agonist ivuxolimab in advanced cancers. Repertoires were generated with immunoSEQ multiplex PCR, while TCRdb's copy carries only in-frame clones and drops some. Of approximately 70,000 clones in the sample, just under 95% were seen once. This specimen consisted of CD4+ or CD8+ T cells sorted from blood, obtained in a trial of the OX40 agonist ivuxolimab. The origin of the receptors is an adult with an advanced solid tumor such as melanoma, head and neck, liver or kidney cancer.

J is TRBJ1-3 and V is TRBV19; D is ambiguous. This CDR3 has 13 amino acids. The germline V and J ends were trimmed by 7 bases and 0 bases, with 7 bases remaining between them. Germline CDR1 and CDR2: LNHDA and SQIVND (reference sequence). The CDR3 spells CASKKVSGNTIYF. The CDR3 DNA follows: TGTGCCAGTAAAAAGGTCTCTGGAAACACCATATATTTT. Full variable domain (remainder filled in from reference TRBV19 and TRBJ1-3): DGGITQSPKYLFRKEGQNVTLSCEQNLNHDAMYWYRQDPGQGLRLIYYSQIVNDFQKGDIAEGYSVSREKKESFPLTVTSAQKNPTAFYLCASKKVSGNTIYFGEGSWLTVV.

V and J are TRBV2 and TRBJ2-7; TRBD1 aligns across 7 bases. Trimming cost V 10 bases and J 6 bases; bases outside gene matches: 15. The germline gives CDR1 SNHLY, CDR2 FYNNEI. The CDR3 is made up of 14 amino acids. The CDR3 coding sequence is TGTGCCACCAAGGACGAGACAGGGCTTGGCGAGCAGTACTTC. Its protein is CATKDETGLGEQYF.

The chain recombines TRBV5-4 with TRBJ2-7; perhaps TRBD2 as D (6 bases). Trimming shortened V by 0 bases and J by 2 bases, and 12 bases separated the two germline ends. Germline V lookup: CDR1 SGHNT, CDR2 YYREEE (reference sequence). This CDR3 contains 15 residues. As DNA, the CDR3 is TGTGCCAGCAGCTTGGCCGCTGGCGGGGCCTACGAGCAGTACTTC. This sequence encodes CASSLAAGGAYEQYF.

This sequence joins TRBV4-1 and TRBJ2-3; 7 positions match TRBD2. The V gene end was trimmed by 3 bases and the J gene end by 4 bases; junction bases not matched to a gene: 4. Looked up from germline, CDR1 is MGHRA and CDR2 is YSYEKL. There are 14 residues in the CDR3. The CDR3 DNA is TGCGCCAGCAGCCATGGGGGGAGGGCAGATACGCAGTATTTT. It translates to CASSHGGRADTQYF.

The J gene is TRBJ2-7, the V gene TRBV7-9, with TRBD2 identical over 11 bases. V lost 6 bases to trimming and J lost 4 bases; unmatched junction nucleotides: 8. Germline lookup yields CDR1 SEHNR and CDR2 FQNEAQ (reference sequence). The CDR3 length is 15 residues. This CDR3 is CASRPTSGSTYEQYF. CDR3 DNA: TGTGCCAGCAGGCCCACTAGCGGGAGTACATACGAGCAGTACTTC.

The chain combines TRBV7-8 with TRBJ1-2; possible D gene TRBD1, 5 bases. Per germline, CDR1 SGHVS and CDR2 FQNEAQ. The CDR3 extends over 14 amino acids. V was clipped by 3 bases and J by 3 bases, with 11 bases between them. The CDR3: CASSLGEVDYGYTF. The CDR3 coding sequence is TGTGCCAGCAGCTTGGGGGAAGTGGACTATGGCTACACCTTC.

The gene calls are TRBV5-4 and TRBJ2-7, with unresolved D. V lost 5 bases, J lost 2 bases, and 11 bases lay in between. This CDR3 has 13 residues. Germline V gene sequence: CDR1 SGHNT, CDR2 YYREEE (reference sequence). CDR3 amino acids: CASSFGITYEQYF. CDR3 bases: TGTGCCAGCAGTTTCGGAATCACCTACGAGCAGTACTTC.

The rearrangement joins TRBV29-1 to TRBJ1-2, with a weak D call TRBD1 (5 bases). V lost 6 bases and J lost 5, with 16 bases in between. The CDR3 contains 13 residues. Germline values: CDR1 SQVTM, CDR2 ANQGSEA. CDR3 nucleotides: TGCAGCGTCGCAGACCCCGGGGGATATGGCTACACCTTC. Amino acids: CSVADPGGYGYTF.

This rearrangement joins TRBV10-3 to TRBJ2-7; 8 bases line up with TRBD1. The CDR3 is 17 residues long. V shed 0 bases and J 4 bases; nucleotides not matched to a gene: 11. Germline assignment: CDR1 ENHRY and CDR2 SYGVKD. The CDR3 DNA sequence: TGTGCCATCAGTGAGTCGACGGGACAGGTCGAGCTTTACGAGCAGTACTTC. It specifies CAISESTGQVELYEQYF.

The chain combines TRBV4-1 with TRBJ2-5; 8 nucleotides agree with TRBD2. Germline loops: CDR1 MGHRA, CDR2 YSYEKL. The V segment lost 1 base and the J segment 1 base; nucleotides outside the gene matches: 8. The CDR3 contains 17 residues. The CDR3 loop is CASSQGPPGTSQETQYF. The CDR3 bases are TGCGCCAGCAGCCAAGGTCCCCCCGGGACTAGCCAAGAGACCCAGTACTTC.

The chain joins TRBV15 to TRBJ2-1; 12 positions agree with TRBD2. CDR3 length: 17 residues. With 3 bases clipped from V and 7 bases from J, the junction kept 10 bases outside the gene matches. Germline-derived CDR1 and CDR2 are LNHNV and YYDKDF (reference sequence). CDR3 sequence (DNA): TGTGCCACCAGCAGGACTCTAGCGGGAGGGCCTTGGAATGAGCAGTTCTTC. The encoded protein is CATSRTLAGGPWNEQFF.

This clone was seen just once. The rearrangement links TRBV11-2 to TRBJ2-5; D is perhaps TRBD2 (6 bases). This CDR3 region has 13 residues. CDR1 is SGHAT, CDR2 FQNNGV, per germline. The ends were cut back, 7 bases at V and 14 bases at J, with 23 bases in the middle. The DNA for the CDR3 is TGTGCCAGCACCCCTCGGAGCGGGCACCGGAATTACTTC. This sequence encodes CASTPRSGHRNYF.

This clone was seen more than once but under ten times. This sequence joins TRBV7-9 and TRBJ1-2; 7 bases match TRBD1. V lost 5 bases and J lost 4; bases outside the gene matches: 7. Per germline, CDR1 SEHNR and CDR2 FQNEAQ (reference sequence). This CDR3 spans 14 amino acids. The CDR3 sequence is CASSPTGVVYGYTF. As DNA, the CDR3 is TGTGCCAGCAGCCCCACAGGGGTTGTCTATGGCTACACCTTC.

CDR3 region: CASSIGPGSPYEQYF. For the CDR3, the DNA is TGTGCCAGTAGTATAGGCCCCGGGAGCCCCTACGAGCAGTACTTC. The chain joins TRBV19 to TRBJ2-7, with a tentative D call TRBD2 (6 bases). Per the germline V gene, CDR1 is LNHDA and CDR2 is SQIVND (reference sequence). The CDR3 loop spans 15 amino acids. V lost 1 base, J lost 2 bases, and 12 bases lay in between.

The chain is built from TRBV27 and TRBJ1-1; no clear D gene. The V gene lost 5 bases and the J gene lost 5 bases, with 21 bases spanning the gap. This CDR3 contains 16 residues. From germline, CDR1 is MNHEY and CDR2 SMNVEV (reference sequence). The CDR3 DNA is TGTGCCAGCAGTGAGGACTATGTGGGCGCGGGAACTGAAGCTTTCTTT. It specifies CASSEDYVGAGTEAFF.

The V gene is TRBV7-9, the J gene TRBJ2-7; D unresolved. CDR3 length: 13 residues. CDR1 SEHNR and CDR2 FQNEAQ come from the germline V gene (reference sequence). V was cut by 4 bases and J by 2 bases, with 9 bases left in between. The CDR3 bases are TGTGCCAGCAGCTCCCGATCGACCTACGAGCAGTACTTC. The encoded protein is CASSSRSTYEQYF.

The rearrangement joins TRBV19 to TRBJ2-1; possibly TRBD2 for D (5 bases). The V and J ends lost 7 bases and 0 bases respectively, with 13 bases between them. CDR1 LNHDA and CDR2 SQIVND come from the germline V gene (reference sequence). CDR3 length: 15 amino acids. CDR3 in amino acids: CASTTGSSSYNEQFF. The DNA of the CDR3 is TGTGCCAGTACCACGGGGTCCAGCTCCTACAATGAGCAGTTCTTC.

The chain links TRBV5-8 to TRBJ1-4; D ambiguous. This CDR3 has 14 amino acids. V was cut by 10 bases and J by 4 bases, with 17 bases left in between. The germline CDR1 and CDR2 sequences are SGHTS and YDEGEE. CDR3: CAPTTEDHNEKLFF. The DNA for the CDR3 is TGTGCCCCCACCACCGAAGACCATAATGAAAAACTGTTTTTT.

V and J are TRBV5-3 and TRBJ1-3, with D tentatively TRBD1 (5 bases). TRBV5-3 is labeled an ORF, and its function is uncertain. This CDR3 is 15 amino acids long. V lost 0 bases and J 4 bases, leaving 11 bases between the germline ends. This CDR3 reads CARSLEWQGGNTIYF. The CDR3 region has the DNA TGTGCCAGAAGCTTGGAATGGCAGGGAGGAAACACCATATATTTT.

This rearrangement joins TRBV6-5 to TRBJ1-2, with TRBD1 matching 8 bases. Germline loops: CDR1 MNHEY, CDR2 SVGAGI. The junction had 14 bases not matched to a gene; V was cut back by 8 bases and J by 6 bases. The CDR3 length is 15 residues. CDR3 amino acids: CASRPSTGVAHGYTF. The CDR3 DNA is TGTGCCAGCCGTCCATCGACAGGGGTGGCCCATGGCTACACCTTC.

CDR3: CASSDWVNQPQHF. In DNA, the CDR3 is TGTGCCAGCAGTGATTGGGTCAATCAGCCCCAGCATTTT. The chain carries TRBV2 and TRBJ1-5, with D unresolved. Germline CDR1 reads SNHLY; CDR2 reads FYNNEI. This CDR3 has 13 residues. V gave up 3 bases and J gave up 3 bases, with 6 bases separating them.

The chain recombines TRBV2 with TRBJ1-2; a possible D gene is TRBD1 (5 bases). There are 11 residues in the CDR3. V gave up 11 bases and J gave up 4 bases, with 11 bases separating them. From germline, CDR1 is SNHLY and CDR2 FYNNEI. The CDR3, as DNA: TGTGCCCAACCTGGGACCTATGGCTACACCTTC. As protein: CAQPGTYGYTF.

The rearrangement joins TRBV7-9 to TRBJ2-2; possible D gene TRBD1, 6 bases. Germline-derived CDR1 and CDR2 are SEHNR and FQNEAQ (reference sequence). This CDR3 has 15 residues. With 2 bases removed from V and 1 base from J, the gap between germline ends came to 8 bases. The CDR3 reads CASSLLGQNTGELFF. The CDR3 nucleotides are TGTGCCAGCAGCTTACTGGGACAGAACACCGGGGAGCTGTTTTTT.

Regarding this clone: A junction end diverges from the germline sequence, so it may reflect a read error. The chain links TRBV20-1 to TRBJ1-2; no reliable D call. The CDR3 is made up of 9 amino acids. Germline assignment: CDR1 DFQATT and CDR2 SNEGSKA (reference sequence). CDR3: CSARDRTQF. Here the CDR3 DNA reads TGCAGTGCTAGAGATCGGACTCAATTC.

A single count supports this clone. The rearrangement joins TRBV6-5 to TRBJ1-2; tentatively, D is TRBD1 (5 bases). Looked up from germline, CDR1 is MNHEY and CDR2 is SVGAGI. Trimming left V 5 bases short and J 7 bases short, with 17 bases between. The CDR3 extends over 14 amino acids. The CDR3 protein is CASSAPFGGSGYTF. The CDR3 nucleotides are TGTGCCAGCAGTGCTCCCTTCGGGGGGTCTGGCTACACCTTC.

The chain employs TRBV15 and TRBJ2-7; D gene uncertain. Germline CDR1 reads LNHNV; CDR2 reads YYDKDF (reference sequence). The germline V and J ends were trimmed by 11 bases and 1 base, with 12 bases remaining between them. CDR3 length: 12 amino acids. This CDR3 is CAVGPGSYEQYF. The CDR3 coding sequence is TGTGCCGTCGGGCCTGGGTCCTACGAGCAGTACTTC. Using reference TRBV15 and TRBJ2-7 for the parts outside the CDR3, the full variable domain is DAMVIQNPRYQVTQFGKPVTLSCSQTLNHNVMYWYQQKSSQAPKLLFHYYDKDFNNEADTPDNFQSRRPNTSFCFLDIRSPGLGDTAMYLCAVGPGSYEQYFGPGTRLTVT.

The J gene is TRBJ2-7, the V gene TRBV4-1, with TRBD2 as a possible D gene (5 bases). The CDR3 spans 14 residues. Germline V lookup: CDR1 MGHRA, CDR2 YSYEKL. Trimming took 2 bases from V and 3 from J, leaving 11 bases between them. CDR3 sequence reads: CASSQLQRDYEQYF. CDR3 coding DNA: TGCGCCAGCAGCCAACTACAGAGGGACTACGAGCAGTACTTC.

The rearrangement links TRBV5-1 to TRBJ1-2; D is unclear. The CDR3 is 15 residues long. Looked up from germline, CDR1 is SGHRS and CDR2 is YFSETQ. Trimming removed 0 bases at V and 4 bases at J, with 13 bases between. CDR3 sequence reads: CASSLETKSSYGYTF. Written as DNA, the CDR3 is TGCGCCAGCAGCTTGGAGACCAAGAGTTCCTATGGCTACACCTTC. Together with reference TRBV5-1 and TRBJ1-2, the CDR3 gives the full variable domain: KAGVTQTPRYLIKTRGQQVTLSCSPISGHRSVSWYQQTPGQGLQFLFEYFSETQRNKGNFPGRFSGRQFSNSRSEMNVSTLELGDSALYLCASSLETKSSYGYTFGSGTRLTVV.

This chain connects TRBV28 to TRBJ1-1; D remains ambiguous. The CDR3 is 12 amino acids. Germline V lookup: CDR1 MDHEN, CDR2 SYDVKM. V was trimmed by 8 bases and J by 2 bases, leaving 9 bases between them. CDR3 sequence reads: CASSWGNTEAFF. The CDR3 DNA is TGTGCCAGCTCCTGGGGTAACACTGAAGCTTTCTTT.

The V gene is TRBV19, the J gene TRBJ2-2; no clear D. V was trimmed by 3 bases and J by 1 base, leaving 3 bases between them. CDR3 length equals 13 residues. Germline lookup yields CDR1 LNHDA and CDR2 SQIVND (reference sequence). As DNA, the CDR3 is TGTGCCAGTAGTATTCAGAACACCGGGGAGCTGTTTTTT. It codes for CASSIQNTGELFF.

J is TRBJ2-1 and V is TRBV27, with D perhaps matching TRBD1 or TRBD2 (5 bases each). The CDR3 runs to 16 residues. Germline CDR1 MNHEY, CDR2 SMNVEV (reference sequence). V lost 5 bases and J lost 7, with 21 bases in between. For the CDR3, the DNA is TGTGCCAGCAGTGTCCTCGGGGCGGGTCTTTGGAATGAGCAGTTCTTC. This sequence encodes CASSVLGAGLWNEQFF.